This TCR beta chain was identified during a study of T-cell reconstitution after alpha-beta-depleted transplantation in children. Unique molecular identifiers were built into the TCRbeta library. MiXCR, applied by TCRdb to the PCR reads, yields one record per CDR3 protein. The sample records roughly 590,000 distinct CDR3 sequences, roughly 17% being singletons. Per the germline V gene, CDR1 is SQVTM and CDR2 is ANQGSEA. The CDR3 runs to 18 residues. Between the trimmed V and J ends, which lost 0 bases and 0 bases, there was a span of 19 bases. This clonotype was detected ten times or more. This clonotype originated in a human donor who donated a stem cell graft to a child with acute myeloid leukemia. The V gene is TRBV29-1, the J gene TRBJ2-3; either TRBD1 or TRBD2 may fit D (6 bases each). The source was PBMCs from the stem cell graft donor, collected from the stem cell graft. The CDR3 nucleotides are TGCAGCGTTGAAGACAAGGGGGGACCTTCAGAGAGCACAGATACGCAGTATTTT. Residues: CSVEDKGGPSESTDTQYF.